This section outlines one T cell receptor (beta chain) sequence together with its context. In the original workflow: Estimation of nucleated cell counts relied on the amplification of reference gene primers. TCRdb's copy holds only in-frame clones and misses some; the assay was immunoSEQ multiplex PCR. V and J calls plus clone size are reproduced from that table; the DNA served to infer D and trimming. The profile shows 240,000 or so clones, about 81% of them singletons. The data stem from a study of blood T cell repertoires in COVID-19. Study-level background: Spain, Italy and the United States supplied samples that represented acute and convalescent COVID-19.

This CDR3 contains 14 residues. The germline V and J ends were trimmed by 5 bases and 1 base, with 14 bases remaining between them. The germline V gene has CDR1 SQVTM and CDR2 ANQGSEA. The chain couples TRBV29-1 to TRBJ1-1, with a tentative D call TRBD1 (5 bases). The sample comprised peripheral blood. This clonotype was sampled from a woman in her fifties or sixties with active or convalescent COVID-19. CDR3 sequence (DNA): TGCAGCGTTCACGAACGGCAGGGGAACACTGAAGCTTTCTTT. Amino acids: CSVHERQGNTEAFF.